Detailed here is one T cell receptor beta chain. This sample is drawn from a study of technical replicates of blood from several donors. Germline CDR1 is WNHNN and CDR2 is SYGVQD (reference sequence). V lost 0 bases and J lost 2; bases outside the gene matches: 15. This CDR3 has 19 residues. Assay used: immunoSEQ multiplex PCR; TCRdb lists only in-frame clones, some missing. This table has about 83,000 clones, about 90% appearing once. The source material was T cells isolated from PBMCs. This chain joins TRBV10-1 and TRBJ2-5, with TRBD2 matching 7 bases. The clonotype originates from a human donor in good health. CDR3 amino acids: CASSESTAGVGEKQETQYF. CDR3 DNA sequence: TGCGCCAGCAGTGAGTCCACGGCGGGAGTAGGAGAGAAGCAAGAGACCCAGTACTTC.